This T cell receptor beta chain was sequenced during a study of T cells in Graves' hyperthyroidism and ophthalmopathy. Overall study results and limits: Ophthalmopathy, as predicted by the model, came a median approximately 5.9 months after the prediction.

The CDR3 is 18 amino acids. CDR1 is SGHRS and CDR2 is YFSETQ in the germline V gene. The V gene end was trimmed by 5 bases and the J gene end by 4 bases; junction bases not matched to a gene: 14. Amplification yielded TCR beta CDR3 regions, with RNA transcripts as the source. The TCR CDR3 was amplified in a first-round RT-PCR using the HTBI primer set. TCRdb reanalysed the multiplex PCR reads using MiXCR and keeps one entry per CDR3 protein. The top ten clones hold roughly 49% of a sample with a few hundred thousand distinct CDR3 sequences, less than 20% of them seen once. This clonotype appeared many times. Antigen specificity is unknown. Recently diagnosed hyperthyroidism of less than 2 months' duration affected patients aged 18 to 65.

V gene TRBV5-1 combines with J gene TRBJ2-3; 12 bases are a match to TRBD2. The TCR sequence derives from a woman aged 50 to 60 with Graves' hyperthyroidism. Sequenced input: blood. The CDR3 sequence is CASSFQPTSGSAADTQYF. The CDR3 DNA is TGCGCCAGCAGTTTTCAACCGACTAGCGGGAGTGCCGCAGATACGCAGTATTTT.